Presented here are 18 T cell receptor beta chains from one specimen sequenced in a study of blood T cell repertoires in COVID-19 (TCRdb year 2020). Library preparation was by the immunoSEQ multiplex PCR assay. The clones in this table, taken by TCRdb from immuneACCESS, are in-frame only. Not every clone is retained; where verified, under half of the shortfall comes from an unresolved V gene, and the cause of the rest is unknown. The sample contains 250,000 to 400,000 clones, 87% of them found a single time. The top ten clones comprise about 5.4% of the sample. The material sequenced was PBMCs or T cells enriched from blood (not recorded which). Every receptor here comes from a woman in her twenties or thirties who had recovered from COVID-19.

As DNA, the CDR3 is TGTGCCAGCAGCTCTCGACAGGGGGCGCGAGGCTATGGCTACACCTTC. Its protein product is CASSSRQGARGYGYTF. This chain uses TRBV7-9 with TRBJ1-2, with TRBD1 identical over 10 bases. Per the germline V gene, CDR1 is SEHNR and CDR2 is FQNEAQ (reference sequence). V shed 4 bases, J shed 4 bases, and the junction held 9 bases outside the gene matches. The CDR3 length is 16 residues. Together with reference TRBV7-9 and TRBJ1-2, the CDR3 gives the full variable domain: DTGVSQNPRHKITKRGQNVTFRCDPISEHNRLYWYRQTLGQGPEFLTYFQNEAQLEKSRLLSDRFSAERPKGSFSTLEIQRTEQGDSAMYLCASSSRQGARGYGYTFGSGTRLTVV.

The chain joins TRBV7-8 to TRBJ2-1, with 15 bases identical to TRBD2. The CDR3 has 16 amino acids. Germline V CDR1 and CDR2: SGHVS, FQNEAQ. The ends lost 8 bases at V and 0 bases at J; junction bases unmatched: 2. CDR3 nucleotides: TGTGCCAGCCGGGGACTAGCGGGGGGCTCCTACAATGAGCAGTTCTTC. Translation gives CASRGLAGGSYNEQFF.

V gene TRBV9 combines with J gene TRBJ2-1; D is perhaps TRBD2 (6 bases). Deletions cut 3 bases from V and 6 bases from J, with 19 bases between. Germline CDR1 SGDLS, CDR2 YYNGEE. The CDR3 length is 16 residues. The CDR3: CASSARTPTSSNEQFF. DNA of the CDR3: TGTGCCAGCAGCGCCCGTACTCCTACTAGCAGCAATGAGCAGTTCTTC.

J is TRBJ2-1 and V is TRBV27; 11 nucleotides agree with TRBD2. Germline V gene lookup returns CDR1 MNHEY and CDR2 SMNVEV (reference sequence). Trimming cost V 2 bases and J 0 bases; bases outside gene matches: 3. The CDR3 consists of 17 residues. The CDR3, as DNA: TGTGCCAGCAGTTTAGCTAGCGGGGGGAACTCCTACAATGAGCAGTTCTTC. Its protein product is CASSLASGGNSYNEQFF.

The CDR3 bases are TGCGCCAGCAGCTTGGGACAGGGGGAGGAAAAACTGTTTTTT. Translated: CASSLGQGEEKLFF. The rearrangement joins TRBV5-1 to TRBJ1-4; 9 bases are a match to TRBD1. Unmatched junction bases numbered 2, after V lost 0 bases and J lost 8 bases. Germline CDR1 reads SGHRS; CDR2 reads YFSETQ. This CDR3 has 14 amino acids.

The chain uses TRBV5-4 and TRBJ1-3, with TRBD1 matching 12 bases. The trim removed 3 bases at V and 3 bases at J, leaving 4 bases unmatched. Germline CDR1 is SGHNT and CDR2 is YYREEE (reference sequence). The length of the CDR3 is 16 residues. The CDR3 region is CASSSGQGADGNTIYF. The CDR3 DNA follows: TGTGCCAGCAGCTCGGGACAGGGGGCAGATGGAAACACCATATATTTT.

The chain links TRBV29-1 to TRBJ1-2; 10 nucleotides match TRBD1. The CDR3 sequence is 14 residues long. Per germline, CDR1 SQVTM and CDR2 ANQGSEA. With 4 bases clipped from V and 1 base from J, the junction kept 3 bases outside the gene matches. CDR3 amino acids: CSVAGTGDNYGYTF. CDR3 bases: TGCAGCGTTGCCGGGACAGGGGATAACTATGGCTACACCTTC.

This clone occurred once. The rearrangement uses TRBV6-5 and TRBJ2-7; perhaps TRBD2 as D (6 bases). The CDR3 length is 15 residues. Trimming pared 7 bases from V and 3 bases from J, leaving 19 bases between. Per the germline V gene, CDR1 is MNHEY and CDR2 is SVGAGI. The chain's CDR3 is CASTKGGADVYEQYF. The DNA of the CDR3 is TGTGCCAGCACCAAAGGAGGGGCTGATGTCTACGAGCAGTACTTC.

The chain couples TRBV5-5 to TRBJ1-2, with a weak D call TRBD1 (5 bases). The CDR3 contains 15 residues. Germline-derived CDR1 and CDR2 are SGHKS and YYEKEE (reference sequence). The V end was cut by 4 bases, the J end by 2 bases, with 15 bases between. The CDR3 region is CASSDWATANYGYTF. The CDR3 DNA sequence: TGTGCCAGCAGCGACTGGGCGACAGCGAACTATGGCTACACCTTC.

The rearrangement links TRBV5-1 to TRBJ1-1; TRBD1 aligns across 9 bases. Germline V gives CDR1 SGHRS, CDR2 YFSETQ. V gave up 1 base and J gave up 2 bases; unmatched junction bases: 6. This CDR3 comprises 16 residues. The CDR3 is CASSLLGDRANTEAFF. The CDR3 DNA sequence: TGCGCCAGCAGCTTGCTTGGGGACAGGGCTAACACTGAAGCTTTCTTT.

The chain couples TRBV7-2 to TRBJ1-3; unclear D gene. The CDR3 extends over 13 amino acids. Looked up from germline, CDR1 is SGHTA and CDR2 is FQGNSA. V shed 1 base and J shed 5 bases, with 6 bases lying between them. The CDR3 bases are TGTGCCAGCAGCTTAGGAGCCCGAAACACCATATATTTT. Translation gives CASSLGARNTIYF.

CDR3 amino acids: CASSSSGGKETQYF. The CDR3 DNA reads as TGTGCCAGCAGCTCTAGCGGGGGGAAAGAGACCCAGTACTTC. This chain links TRBV5-6 with TRBJ2-5; 11 bases line up with TRBD2. V trimming: 3 bases; J trimming: 3 bases; junction bases outside the gene matches: 1. CDR1 is SGHDT, CDR2 YYEEEE, per germline. The CDR3 runs to 14 residues.

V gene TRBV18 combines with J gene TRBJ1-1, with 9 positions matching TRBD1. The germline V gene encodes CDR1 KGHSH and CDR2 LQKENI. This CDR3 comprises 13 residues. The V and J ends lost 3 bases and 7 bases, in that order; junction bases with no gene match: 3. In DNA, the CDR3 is TGTGCCAGCTCACCTGACAGGGGGGTTGAAGCTTTCTTT. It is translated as CASSPDRGVEAFF.

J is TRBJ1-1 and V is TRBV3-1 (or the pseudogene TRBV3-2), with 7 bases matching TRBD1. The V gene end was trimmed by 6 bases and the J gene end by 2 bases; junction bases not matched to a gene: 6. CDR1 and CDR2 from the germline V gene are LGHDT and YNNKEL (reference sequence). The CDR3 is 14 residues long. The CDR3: CASSRQGSNTEAFF. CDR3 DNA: TGTGCCAGCAGTCGACAGGGCTCCAACACTGAAGCTTTCTTT.

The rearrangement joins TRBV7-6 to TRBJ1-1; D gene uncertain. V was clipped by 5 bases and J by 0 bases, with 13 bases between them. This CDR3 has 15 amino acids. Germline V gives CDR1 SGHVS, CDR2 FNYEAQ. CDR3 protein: CASSPNVGMNTEAFF. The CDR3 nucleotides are TGTGCCAGCAGCCCTAACGTTGGTATGAACACTGAAGCTTTCTTT. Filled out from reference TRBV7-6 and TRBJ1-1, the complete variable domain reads GAGVSQSPRYKVTKRGQDVALRCDPISGHVSLYWYRQALGQGPEFLTYFNYEAQQDKSGLPNDRFSAERPEGSISTLTIQRTEQRDSAMYRCASSPNVGMNTEAFFGQGTRLTVV.

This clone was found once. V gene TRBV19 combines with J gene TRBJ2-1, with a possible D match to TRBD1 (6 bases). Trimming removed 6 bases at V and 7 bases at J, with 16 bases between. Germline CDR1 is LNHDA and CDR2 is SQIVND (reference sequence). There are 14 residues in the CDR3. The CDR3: CASRTGQATNEQFF. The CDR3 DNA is TGTGCCAGTAGGACGGGACAAGCAACGAATGAGCAGTTCTTC.

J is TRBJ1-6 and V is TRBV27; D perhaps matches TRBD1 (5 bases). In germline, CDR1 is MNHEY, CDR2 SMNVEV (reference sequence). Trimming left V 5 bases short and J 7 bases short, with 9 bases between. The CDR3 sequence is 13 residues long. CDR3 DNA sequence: TGTGCCAGCAGTACCAGACAGAATTCACCCCTCCACTTT. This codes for CASSTRQNSPLHF.

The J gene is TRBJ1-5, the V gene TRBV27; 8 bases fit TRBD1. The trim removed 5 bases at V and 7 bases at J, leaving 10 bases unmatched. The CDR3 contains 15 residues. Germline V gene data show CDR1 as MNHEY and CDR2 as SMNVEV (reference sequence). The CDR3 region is CASSGGTGGRQPQHF. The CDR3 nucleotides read TGTGCCAGCAGTGGGGGTACAGGGGGAAGGCAGCCCCAGCATTTT.